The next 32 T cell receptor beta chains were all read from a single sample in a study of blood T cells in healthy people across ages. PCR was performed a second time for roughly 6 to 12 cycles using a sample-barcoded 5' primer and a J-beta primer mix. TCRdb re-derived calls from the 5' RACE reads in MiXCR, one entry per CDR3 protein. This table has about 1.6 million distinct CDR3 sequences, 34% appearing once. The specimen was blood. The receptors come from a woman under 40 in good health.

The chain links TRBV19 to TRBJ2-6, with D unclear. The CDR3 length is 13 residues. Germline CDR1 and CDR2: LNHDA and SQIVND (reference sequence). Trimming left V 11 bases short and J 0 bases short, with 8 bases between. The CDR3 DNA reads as TGTGCCGGCCGGCGCTCTGGGGCCAACGTCCTGACTTTC. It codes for CAGRRSGANVLTF.

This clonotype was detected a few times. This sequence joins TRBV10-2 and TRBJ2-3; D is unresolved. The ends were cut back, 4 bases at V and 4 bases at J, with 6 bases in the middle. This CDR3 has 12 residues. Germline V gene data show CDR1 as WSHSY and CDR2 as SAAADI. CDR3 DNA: TGCGCCAGCAGTGGATCAGCAGATACGCAGTATTTT. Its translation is CASSGSADTQYF.

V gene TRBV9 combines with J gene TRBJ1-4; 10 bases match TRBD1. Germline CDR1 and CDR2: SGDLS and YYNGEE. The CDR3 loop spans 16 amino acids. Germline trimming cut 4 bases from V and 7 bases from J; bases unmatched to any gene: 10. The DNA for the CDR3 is TGTGCCAGCAGCTTCCAAGGGGACAGGGGTCGTGAAAAACTGTTTTTT. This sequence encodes CASSFQGDRGREKLFF.

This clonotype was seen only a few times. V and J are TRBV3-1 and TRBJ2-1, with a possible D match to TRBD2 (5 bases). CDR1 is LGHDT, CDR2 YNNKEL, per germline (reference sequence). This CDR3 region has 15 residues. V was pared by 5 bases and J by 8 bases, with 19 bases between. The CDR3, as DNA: TGTGCCAGCAGCGGGAGAACTACACCCTTGGATGAGCAGTTCTTC. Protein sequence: CASSGRTTPLDEQFF.

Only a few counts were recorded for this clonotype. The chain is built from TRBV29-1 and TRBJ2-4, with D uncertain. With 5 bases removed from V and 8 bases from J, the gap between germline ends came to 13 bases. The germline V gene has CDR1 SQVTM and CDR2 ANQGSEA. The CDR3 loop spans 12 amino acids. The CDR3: CSVIDLTDIQYF. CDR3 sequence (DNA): TGCAGCGTTATTGACCTCACGGACATTCAGTACTTC.

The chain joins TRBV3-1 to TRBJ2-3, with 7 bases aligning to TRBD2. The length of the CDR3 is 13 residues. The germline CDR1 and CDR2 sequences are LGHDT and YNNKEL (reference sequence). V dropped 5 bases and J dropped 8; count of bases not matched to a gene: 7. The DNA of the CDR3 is TGTGCCAGCAGCGAGCGAGTAGCGGGTACGCAGTATTTT. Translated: CASSERVAGTQYF.

This CDR3 is CASSLALGAVGLAYEQYF. CDR3 in DNA: TGTGCCAGCAGCCTCGCGTTGGGGGCGGTGGGCTTAGCCTACGAGCAGTACTTC. The rearrangement joins TRBV7-9 to TRBJ2-7; a weak D match, TRBD1 (6 bases). The ends were cut back, 5 bases at V and 2 bases at J, with 25 bases in the middle. The CDR3 extends over 18 amino acids. The germline gives CDR1 SEHNR, CDR2 FQNEAQ (reference sequence).

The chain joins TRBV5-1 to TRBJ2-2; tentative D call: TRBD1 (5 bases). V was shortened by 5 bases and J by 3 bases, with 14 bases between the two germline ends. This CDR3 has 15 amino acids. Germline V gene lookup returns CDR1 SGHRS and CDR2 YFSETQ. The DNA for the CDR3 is TGCGCCAGCAGTTTTACAGGATATGACACCGGGGAGCTGTTTTTT. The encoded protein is CASSFTGYDTGELFF.

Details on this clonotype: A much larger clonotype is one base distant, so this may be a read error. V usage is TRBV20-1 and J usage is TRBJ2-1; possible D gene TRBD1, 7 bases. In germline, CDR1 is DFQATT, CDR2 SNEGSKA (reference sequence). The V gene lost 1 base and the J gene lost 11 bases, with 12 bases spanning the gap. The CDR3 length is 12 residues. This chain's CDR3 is CSARATGRKQFF. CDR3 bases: TGCAGTGCTAGAGCGACAGGGAGGAAGCAGTTCTTC.

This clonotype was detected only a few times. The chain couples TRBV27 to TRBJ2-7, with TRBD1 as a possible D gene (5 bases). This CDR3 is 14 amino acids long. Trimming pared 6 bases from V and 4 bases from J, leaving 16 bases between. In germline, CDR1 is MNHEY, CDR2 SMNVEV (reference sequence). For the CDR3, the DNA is TGTGCCAGCAGCCTGAAGGGGCTTAGGTACGAGCAGTACTTC. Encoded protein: CASSLKGLRYEQYF.

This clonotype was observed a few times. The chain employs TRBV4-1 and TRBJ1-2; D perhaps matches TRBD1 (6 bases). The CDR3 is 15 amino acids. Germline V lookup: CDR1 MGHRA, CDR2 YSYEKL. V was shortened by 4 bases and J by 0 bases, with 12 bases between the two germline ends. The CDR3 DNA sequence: TGCGCCAGCAGCCCTGGACAGTTGACTAACTATGGCTACACCTTC. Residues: CASSPGQLTNYGYTF.

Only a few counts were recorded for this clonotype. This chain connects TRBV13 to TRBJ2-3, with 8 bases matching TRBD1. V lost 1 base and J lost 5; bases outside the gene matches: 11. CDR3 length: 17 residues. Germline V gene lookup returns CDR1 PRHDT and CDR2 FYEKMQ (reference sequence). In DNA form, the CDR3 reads TGTGCCAGCAGCTTAGTTCCCGGACAGGGTTTGTTAGATACGCAGTATTTT. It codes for CASSLVPGQGLLDTQYF.

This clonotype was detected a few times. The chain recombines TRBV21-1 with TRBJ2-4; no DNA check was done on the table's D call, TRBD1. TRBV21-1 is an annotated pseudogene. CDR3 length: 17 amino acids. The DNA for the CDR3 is TGTGCCAGCAGCGATCAACAGGGGGCACGAGCCAAAAACATTCAGTACTTC. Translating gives CASSDQQGARAKNIQYF.

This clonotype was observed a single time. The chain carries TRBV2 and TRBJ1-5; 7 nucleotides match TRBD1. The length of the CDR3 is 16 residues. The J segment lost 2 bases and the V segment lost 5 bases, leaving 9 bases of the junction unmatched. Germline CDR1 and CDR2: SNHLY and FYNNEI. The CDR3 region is CASSWTDREGNQPQHF. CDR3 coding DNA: TGTGCCAGCAGTTGGACCGACAGGGAAGGCAATCAGCCCCAGCATTTT. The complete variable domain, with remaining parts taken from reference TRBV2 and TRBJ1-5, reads EPEVTQTPSHQVTQMGQEVILRCVPISNHLYFYWYRQILGQKVEFLVSFYNNEISEKSEIFDDQFSVERPDGSNFTLKIRSTKLEDSAMYFCASSWTDREGNQPQHFGDGTRLSIL.

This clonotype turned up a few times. CDR3 in DNA: TGTGCCAGCAGCCAACGGACGGTAACCCTAGCCCAAGAGACCCAGTACTTC. This gives the protein CASSQRTVTLAQETQYF. The chain has TRBV7-9 and TRBJ2-5, with a possible D match to TRBD2 (5 bases). CDR1 SEHNR and CDR2 FQNEAQ come from the germline V gene (reference sequence). V lost 5 bases and J 1 base, leaving 20 bases between the germline ends. The CDR3 has 17 residues.

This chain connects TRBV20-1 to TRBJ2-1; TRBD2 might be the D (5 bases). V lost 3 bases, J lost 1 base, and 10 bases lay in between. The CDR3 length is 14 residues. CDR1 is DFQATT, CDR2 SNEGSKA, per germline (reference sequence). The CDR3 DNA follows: TGCAGTGCTAGGGACGGGGAGTCCTACAATGAGCAGTTCTTC. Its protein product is CSARDGESYNEQFF.

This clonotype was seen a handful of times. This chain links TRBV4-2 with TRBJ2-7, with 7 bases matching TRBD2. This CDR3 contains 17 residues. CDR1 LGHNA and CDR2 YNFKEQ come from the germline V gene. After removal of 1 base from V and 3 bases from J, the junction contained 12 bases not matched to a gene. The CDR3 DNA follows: TGTGCCAGCAGCCAAGTGCATTATGGGACTACCCTCTACGAGCAGTACTTC. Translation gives CASSQVHYGTTLYEQYF.

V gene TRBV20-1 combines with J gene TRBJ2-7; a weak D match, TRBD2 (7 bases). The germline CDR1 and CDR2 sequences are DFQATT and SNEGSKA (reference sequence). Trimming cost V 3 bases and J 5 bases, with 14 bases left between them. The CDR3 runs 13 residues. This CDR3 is CSASPGGGHEQYF. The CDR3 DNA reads TGCAGTGCTAGTCCTGGCGGGGGCCACGAGCAGTACTTC.

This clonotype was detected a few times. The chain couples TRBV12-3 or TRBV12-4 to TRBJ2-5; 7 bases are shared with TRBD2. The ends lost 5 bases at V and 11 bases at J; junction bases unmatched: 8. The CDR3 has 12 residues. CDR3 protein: CASSAGTTIQYF. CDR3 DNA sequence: TGTGCCAGCAGTGCCGGGACTACCATACAGTACTTC.

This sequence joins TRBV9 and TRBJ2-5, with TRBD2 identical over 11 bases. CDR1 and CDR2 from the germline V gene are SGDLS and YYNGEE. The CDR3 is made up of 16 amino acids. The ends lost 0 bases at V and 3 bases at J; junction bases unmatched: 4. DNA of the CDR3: TGTGCCAGCAGCGTAGCTGGTAGCGGGGGGGAAGAGACCCAGTACTTC. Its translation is CASSVAGSGGEETQYF.

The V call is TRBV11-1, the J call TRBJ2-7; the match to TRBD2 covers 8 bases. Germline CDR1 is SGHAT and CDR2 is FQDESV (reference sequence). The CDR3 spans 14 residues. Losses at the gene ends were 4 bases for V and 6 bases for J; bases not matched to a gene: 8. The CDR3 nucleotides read TGTGCCAGCAGCTACTCGGGGGGGACTTGCGAGCAGTACTTC. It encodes CASSYSGGTCEQYF.

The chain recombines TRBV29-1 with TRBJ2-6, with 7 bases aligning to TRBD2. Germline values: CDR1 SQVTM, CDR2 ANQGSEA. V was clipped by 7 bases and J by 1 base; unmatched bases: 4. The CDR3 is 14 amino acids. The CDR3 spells CSAQGGSGANVLTF. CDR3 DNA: TGCAGCGCTCAGGGAGGGTCTGGGGCCAACGTCCTGACTTTC.

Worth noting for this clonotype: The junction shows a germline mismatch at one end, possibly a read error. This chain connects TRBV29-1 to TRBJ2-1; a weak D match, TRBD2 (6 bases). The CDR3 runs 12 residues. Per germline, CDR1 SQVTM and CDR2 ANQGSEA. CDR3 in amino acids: CSVQRASNEQCF. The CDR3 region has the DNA TGCAGCGTTCAGCGGGCGTCCAATGAGCAGTGCTTC.

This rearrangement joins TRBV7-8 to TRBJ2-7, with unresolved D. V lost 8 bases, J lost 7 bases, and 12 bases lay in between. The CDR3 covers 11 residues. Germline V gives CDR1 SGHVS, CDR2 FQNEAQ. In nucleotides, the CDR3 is TGTGCCAGCGGTCCTGCGTGGGAGCAGTACTTC. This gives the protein CASGPAWEQYF.

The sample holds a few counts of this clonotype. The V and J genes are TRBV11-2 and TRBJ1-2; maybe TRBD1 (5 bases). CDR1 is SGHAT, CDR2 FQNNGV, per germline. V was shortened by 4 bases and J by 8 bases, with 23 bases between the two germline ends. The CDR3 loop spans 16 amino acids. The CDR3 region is CASSSPRTRPGGGYTF. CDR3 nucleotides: TGTGCCAGCAGCTCACCCCGGACAAGGCCGGGAGGGGGCTACACCTTC.

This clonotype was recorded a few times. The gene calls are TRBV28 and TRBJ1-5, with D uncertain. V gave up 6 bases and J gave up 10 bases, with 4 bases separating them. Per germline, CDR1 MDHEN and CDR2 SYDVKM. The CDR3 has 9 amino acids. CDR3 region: CASSPPQHF. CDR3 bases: TGTGCCAGCAGCCCCCCCCAGCATTTT.

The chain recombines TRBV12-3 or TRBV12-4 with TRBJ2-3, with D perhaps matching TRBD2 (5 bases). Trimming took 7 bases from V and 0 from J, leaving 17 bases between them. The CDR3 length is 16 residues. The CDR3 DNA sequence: TGTGCCAGCAACACTCATGAGGGAAGGAGCACAGATACGCAGTATTTT. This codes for CASNTHEGRSTDTQYF.

As DNA, the CDR3 is TGTGCCAGCAGTTTATACAGGGGGAATGGCTACACCTTC. It is translated as CASSLYRGNGYTF. The chain is built from TRBV27 and TRBJ1-2, with TRBD1 matching over 8 bases. CDR1 is MNHEY and CDR2 is SMNVEV in the germline V gene (reference sequence). The CDR3 runs to 13 residues. Trimming removed 1 base from V and 6 bases from J; junction bases left unmatched: 1.

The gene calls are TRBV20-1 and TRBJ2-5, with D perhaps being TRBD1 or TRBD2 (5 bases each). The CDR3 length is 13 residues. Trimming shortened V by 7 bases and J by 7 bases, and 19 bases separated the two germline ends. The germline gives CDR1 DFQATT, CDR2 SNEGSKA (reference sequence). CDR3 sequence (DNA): TGCAGTGGTGGGGGTGTCTTTGTAGGGACCCAGTACTTC. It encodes CSGGGVFVGTQYF.

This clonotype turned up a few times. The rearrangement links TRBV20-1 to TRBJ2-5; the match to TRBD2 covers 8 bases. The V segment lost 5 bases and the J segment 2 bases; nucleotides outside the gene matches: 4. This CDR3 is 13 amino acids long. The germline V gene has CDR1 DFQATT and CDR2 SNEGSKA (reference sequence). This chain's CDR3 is CSAGRLAQETQYF. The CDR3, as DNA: TGCAGTGCTGGAAGACTAGCGCAAGAGACCCAGTACTTC.

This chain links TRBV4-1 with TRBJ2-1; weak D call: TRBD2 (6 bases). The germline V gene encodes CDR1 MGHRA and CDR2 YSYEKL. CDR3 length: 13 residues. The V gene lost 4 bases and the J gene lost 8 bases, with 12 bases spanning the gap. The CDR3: CASSLTWGDEQFF. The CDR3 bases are TGCGCCAGCAGCCTGACCTGGGGGGATGAGCAGTTCTTC.

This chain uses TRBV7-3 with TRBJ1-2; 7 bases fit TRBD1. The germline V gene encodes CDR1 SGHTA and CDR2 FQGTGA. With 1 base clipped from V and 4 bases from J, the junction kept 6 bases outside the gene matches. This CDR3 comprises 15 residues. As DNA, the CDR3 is TGTGCCAGCAGCTTAAATGGTCGGGACAGCTATGGCTACACCTTC. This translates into CASSLNGRDSYGYTF.